This TCR beta chain was obtained from a study of blood T cell repertoires in COVID-19. In germline, CDR1 is SNHLY, CDR2 FYNNEI. Between the trimmed V and J ends, which lost 3 bases and 6 bases, there was a span of 17 bases. The CDR3 is 15 residues long. Adults between roughly 18 and 95 years of age took part from 20 to 25 US areas. In the 2 weeks before study entry, exposed participants met a COVID-19 case, which was PCR-confirmed or clinician-diagnosed. The table came from immunoSEQ multiplex PCR; TCRdb's copy has only in-frame clones and leaves some out. This table has about 220,000 clones, about 83% appearing once.

The receptor was derived from a woman in her thirties or forties who had been exposed to COVID-19. This chain connects TRBV2 to TRBJ1-2; no firm D call. Input material: PBMCs or T cells enriched from blood (not recorded which). CDR3 sequence (DNA): TGTGCCAGCAGTGATTCTCCCGCCGCCCGGGATGGCTACACCTTC. It specifies CASSDSPAARDGYTF.